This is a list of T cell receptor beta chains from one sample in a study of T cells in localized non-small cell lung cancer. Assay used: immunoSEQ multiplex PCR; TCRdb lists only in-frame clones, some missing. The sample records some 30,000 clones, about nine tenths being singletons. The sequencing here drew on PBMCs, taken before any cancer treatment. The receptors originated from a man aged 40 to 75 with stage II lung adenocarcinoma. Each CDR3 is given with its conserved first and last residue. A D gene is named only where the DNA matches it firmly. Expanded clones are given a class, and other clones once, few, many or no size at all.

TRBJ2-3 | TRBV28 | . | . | TGTGCCAGCAGTTTATCCCCAGGGTTGGGTGCGCACACAGATACGCAGTATTTT | CASSLSPGLGAHTDTQYF
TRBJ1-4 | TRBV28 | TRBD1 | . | TGTGCCAGCACCTCCGGGACAGGGAGGGAAAAACTGTTTTTT | CASTSGTGREKLFF
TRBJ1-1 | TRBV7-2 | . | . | TGTGCCAGCAGCGGGAAGGCGGGGGCCAGGGGCACTGAAGCTTTCTTT | CASSGKAGARGTEAFF
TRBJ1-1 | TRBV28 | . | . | TGTGCCAGCAGTTTGTATGGCACTGAAGCTTTCTTT | CASSLYGTEAFF
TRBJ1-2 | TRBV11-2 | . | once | TGTGCCAGCACCCCCGGGCCTGCCATAAACTATGGCTACACCTTC | CASTPGPAINYGYTF
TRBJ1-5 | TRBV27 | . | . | TGTGCCAGCAGTTTAAGCCATTATAGCAATCAGCCCCAGCATTTT | CASSLSHYSNQPQHF
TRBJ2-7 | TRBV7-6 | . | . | TGTGCCAGCAGCTTAGGGGATGGTTACTCCTACGAGCAGTACTTC | CASSLGDGYSYEQYF
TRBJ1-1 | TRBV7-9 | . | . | TGTGCCAGCAGCTTAGATTTGGGGCAGAACACTGAAGCTTTCTTT | CASSLDLGQNTEAFF
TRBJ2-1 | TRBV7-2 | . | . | TGTGCCAGCAGCTTAGGAGCAAATGAGCAGTTCTTC | CASSLGANEQFF
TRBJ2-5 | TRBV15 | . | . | TGTGCCACCCGAGAGACGGGGACGCGGCAGTACTTC | CATRETGTRQYF
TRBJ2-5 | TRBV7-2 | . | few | TGTGCCAGCAGCCTTGACCCGGCGGGGACCCAGTACTTC | CASSLDPAGTQYF
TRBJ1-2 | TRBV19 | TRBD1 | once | TGTGCCAGTAGGGACAGGGAGTTTGATGGCTACACCTTC | CASRDREFDGYTF
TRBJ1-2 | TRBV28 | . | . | TGTGCCAGCAGCCGTTTGATGGGAACATCCGGAAGGAACGGCTACACCTTC | CASSRLMGTSGRNGYTF
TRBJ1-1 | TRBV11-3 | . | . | TGTGCCAGCAGTCCAACGTCGGGACACGACTGGTCTGAAGCTTTCTTT | CASSPTSGHDWSEAFF
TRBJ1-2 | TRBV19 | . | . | TGTGCCAGTAGTCCCCAGGGGAGCTATGGCTACACCTTC | CASSPQGSYGYTF
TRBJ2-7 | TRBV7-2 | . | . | TGTGCCAGCAGCTTAGAACTAGATCACTACGAGCAGTACTTC | CASSLELDHYEQYF
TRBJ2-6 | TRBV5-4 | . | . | TGTGCCAGCAGCGGCAGTTTCTCTGGGGCCAACGTCCTGACTTTC | CASSGSFSGANVLTF
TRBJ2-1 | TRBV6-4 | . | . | TGTGCCAGCAGTGACTCCGAAATAAGCAATGAGCAGTTCTTC | CASSDSEISNEQFF
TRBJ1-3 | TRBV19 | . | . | TGTGCCAGTAGTTCCTCGGGACATCCAGGAAACACCATATATTTT | CASSSSGHPGNTIYF
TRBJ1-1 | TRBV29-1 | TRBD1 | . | TGCAGCGTCCGTGGACAGGGGAACACTGAAGCTTTCTTT | CSVRGQGNTEAFF
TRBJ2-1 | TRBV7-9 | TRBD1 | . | TGTGCCAGCTCCCGGCCCGGACAGGCCTACAGCTCCTACAATGAGCAGTTCTTC | CASSRPGQAYSSYNEQFF
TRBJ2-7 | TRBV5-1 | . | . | TGCGCCAGCAGCTTTTCCACTGGGACCCACGAGCAGTACTTC | CASSFSTGTHEQYF